A selection of T cell receptor beta chains follows, all from one sample in a study of blood T cell repertoires in COVID-19. Sequencing was performed with immunoSEQ multiplex PCR; in TCRdb, only in-frame clones are kept and a portion is missing. Of 310,000 or so clones listed, roughly 87% are singletons. Material for sequencing was peripheral blood. These receptors came from a man aged 45-65 years with active or convalescent COVID-19. CDR3s include the opening cysteine and the closing phenylalanine or tryptophan. A D gene is named only where the DNA matches it firmly. Expanded clones are given a class, and other clones once, few, many or no size at all.

.,TRBV6-6,TRBJ2-5,14,.,CASRPGQNQETQYF,TGTGCCAGCAGACCCGGACAGAATCAAGAGACCCAGTACTTC
.,TRBV19,TRBJ2-2,15,.,CASCSRASGAGELFF,TGTGCCAGCTGTTCCCGGGCCTCGGGGGCCGGGGAGCTGTTTTTT
TRBD1,TRBV6-2/TRBV6-3,TRBJ1-2,14,.,CASSSWTGGYGYTF,TGTGCCAGCAGCTCCTGGACAGGGGGTTATGGCTACACCTTC
.,TRBV5-3,TRBJ2-1,17,.,CARSHRTTAPVDCKQFF,TGTGCCAGAAGCCACAGGACGACAGCTCCGGTGGATTGTAAGCAGTTCTTC
TRBD1,TRBV5-1,TRBJ2-7,15,.,CASSLGTGGGYEQYF,TGCGCCAGCAGCTTGGGCACAGGGGGCGGCTACGAGCAGTACTTC
.,TRBV2,TRBJ1-4,15,.,CASSGSGMGGEKLFF,TGTGCCAGCAGTGGATCGGGGATGGGTGGTGAAAAACTGTTTTTT
.,TRBV5-6,TRBJ2-2,16,.,CASSLGQGSLTGELFF,TGTGCCAGCAGCTTGGGTCAGGGGTCCCTCACCGGGGAGCTGTTTTTT
TRBD1,TRBV30,TRBJ1-5,15,.,CAWSVGQGVNQPQHF,TGTGCCTGGAGTGTAGGGCAGGGGGTGAATCAGCCCCAGCATTTT
.,TRBV19,TRBJ1-5,14,.,CASSIVVANQPQHF,TGTGCCAGTAGTATCGTGGTGGCTAATCAGCCCCAGCATTTT
.,TRBV7-9,TRBJ1-4,16,few,CASSLGRGGGGEKLFF,TGTGCCAGCAGCTTAGGAAGGGGCGGAGGAGGGGAAAAACTGTTTTTT
TRBD2,TRBV10-2,TRBJ2-7,15,.,CASRRTSGSSYEQYF,TGCGCCAGCCGGAGGACTAGCGGGAGCTCCTACGAGCAGTACTTC